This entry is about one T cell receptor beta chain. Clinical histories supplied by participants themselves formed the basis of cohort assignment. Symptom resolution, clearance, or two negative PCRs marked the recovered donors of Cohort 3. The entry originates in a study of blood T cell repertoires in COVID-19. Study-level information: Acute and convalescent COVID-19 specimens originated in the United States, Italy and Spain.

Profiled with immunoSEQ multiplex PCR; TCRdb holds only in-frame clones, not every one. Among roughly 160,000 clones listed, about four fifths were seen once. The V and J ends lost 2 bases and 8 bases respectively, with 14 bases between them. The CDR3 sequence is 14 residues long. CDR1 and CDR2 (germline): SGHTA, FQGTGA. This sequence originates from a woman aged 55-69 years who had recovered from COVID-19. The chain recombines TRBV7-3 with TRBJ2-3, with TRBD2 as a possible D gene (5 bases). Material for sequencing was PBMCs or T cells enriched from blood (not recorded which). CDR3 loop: CASSLEAVPRTQYF. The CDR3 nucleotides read TGTGCCAGCAGCTTAGAAGCGGTGCCACGTACGCAGTATTTT.